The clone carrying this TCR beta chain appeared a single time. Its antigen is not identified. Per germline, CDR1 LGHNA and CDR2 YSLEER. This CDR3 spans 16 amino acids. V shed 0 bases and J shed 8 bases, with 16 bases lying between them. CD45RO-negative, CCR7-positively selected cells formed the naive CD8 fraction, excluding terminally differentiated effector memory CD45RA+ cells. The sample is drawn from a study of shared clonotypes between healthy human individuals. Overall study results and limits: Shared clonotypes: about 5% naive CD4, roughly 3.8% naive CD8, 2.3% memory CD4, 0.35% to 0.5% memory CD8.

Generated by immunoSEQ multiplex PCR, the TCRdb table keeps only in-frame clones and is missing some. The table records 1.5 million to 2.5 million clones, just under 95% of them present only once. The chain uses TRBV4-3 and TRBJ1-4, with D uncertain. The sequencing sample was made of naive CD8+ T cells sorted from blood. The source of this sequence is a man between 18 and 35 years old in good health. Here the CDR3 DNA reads TGCGCCAGCAGCCAAGAGGAAGGGAGAGTAGGGGAAAAACTGTTTTTT. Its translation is CASSQEEGRVGEKLFF.